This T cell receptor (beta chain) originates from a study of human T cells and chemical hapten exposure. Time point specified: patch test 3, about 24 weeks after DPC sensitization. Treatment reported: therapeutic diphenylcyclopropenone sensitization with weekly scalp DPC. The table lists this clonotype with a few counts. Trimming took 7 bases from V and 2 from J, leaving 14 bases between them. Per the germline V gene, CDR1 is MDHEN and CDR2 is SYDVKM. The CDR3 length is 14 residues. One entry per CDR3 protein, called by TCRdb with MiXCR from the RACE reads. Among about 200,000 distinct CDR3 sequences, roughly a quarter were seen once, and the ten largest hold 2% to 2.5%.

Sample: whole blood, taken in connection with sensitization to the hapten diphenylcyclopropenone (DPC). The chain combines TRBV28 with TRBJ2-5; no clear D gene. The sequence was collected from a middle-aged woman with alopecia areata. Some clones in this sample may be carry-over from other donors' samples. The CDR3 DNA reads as TGTGCCAGCAATTTCTTCCGGCTACAAGAGACCCAGTACTTC. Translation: CASNFFRLQETQYF.